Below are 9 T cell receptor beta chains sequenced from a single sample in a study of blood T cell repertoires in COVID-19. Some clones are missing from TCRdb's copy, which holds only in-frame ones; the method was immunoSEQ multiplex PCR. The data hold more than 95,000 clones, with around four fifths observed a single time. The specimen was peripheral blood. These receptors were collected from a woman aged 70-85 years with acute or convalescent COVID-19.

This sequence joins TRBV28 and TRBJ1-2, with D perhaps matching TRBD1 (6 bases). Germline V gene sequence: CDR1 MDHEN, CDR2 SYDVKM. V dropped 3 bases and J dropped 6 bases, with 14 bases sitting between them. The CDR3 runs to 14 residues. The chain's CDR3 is CASSLGRGGDGYTF. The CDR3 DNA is TGTGCCAGCAGTTTGGGCAGGGGTGGGGATGGCTACACCTTC.

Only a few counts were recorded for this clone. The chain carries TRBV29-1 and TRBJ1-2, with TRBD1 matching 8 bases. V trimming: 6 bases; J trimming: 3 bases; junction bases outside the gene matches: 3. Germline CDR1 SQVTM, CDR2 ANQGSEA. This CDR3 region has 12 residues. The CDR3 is CSVLTGDYGYTF. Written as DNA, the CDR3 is TGCAGCGTCCTGACAGGGGACTATGGCTACACCTTC.

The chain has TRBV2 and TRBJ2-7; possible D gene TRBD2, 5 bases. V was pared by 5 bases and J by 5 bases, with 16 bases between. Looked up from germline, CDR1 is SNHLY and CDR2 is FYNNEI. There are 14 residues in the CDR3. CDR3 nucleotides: TGTGCCAGCAGTACAACCGGGATTCCGAACGAGCAGTACTTC. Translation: CASSTTGIPNEQYF. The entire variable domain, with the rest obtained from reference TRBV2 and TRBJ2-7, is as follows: EPEVTQTPSHQVTQMGQEVILRCVPISNHLYFYWYRQILGQKVEFLVSFYNNEISEKSEIFDDQFSVERPDGSNFTLKIRSTKLEDSAMYFCASSTTGIPNEQYFGPGTRLTVT.

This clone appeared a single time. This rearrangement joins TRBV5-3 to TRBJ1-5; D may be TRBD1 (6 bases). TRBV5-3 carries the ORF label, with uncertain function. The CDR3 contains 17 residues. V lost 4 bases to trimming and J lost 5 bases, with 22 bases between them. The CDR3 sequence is CARSNPDSGVLDQPQHF. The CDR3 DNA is TGTGCCAGAAGCAACCCGGACAGCGGGGTATTGGATCAGCCCCAGCATTTT.

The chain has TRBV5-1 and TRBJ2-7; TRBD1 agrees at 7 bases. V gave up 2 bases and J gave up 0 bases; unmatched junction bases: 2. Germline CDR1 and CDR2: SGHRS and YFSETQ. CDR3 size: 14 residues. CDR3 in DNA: TGCGCCAGCAGCTTAGGGACAGCCTCCTACGAGCAGTACTTC. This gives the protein CASSLGTASYEQYF.

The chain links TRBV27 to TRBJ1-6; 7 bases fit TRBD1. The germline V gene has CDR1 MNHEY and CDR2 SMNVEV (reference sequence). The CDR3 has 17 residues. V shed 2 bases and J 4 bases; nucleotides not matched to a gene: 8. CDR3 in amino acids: CASSLRRTGVYNSPLHF. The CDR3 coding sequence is TGTGCCAGCAGTTTACGCCGGACAGGAGTATATAATTCACCCCTCCACTTT.

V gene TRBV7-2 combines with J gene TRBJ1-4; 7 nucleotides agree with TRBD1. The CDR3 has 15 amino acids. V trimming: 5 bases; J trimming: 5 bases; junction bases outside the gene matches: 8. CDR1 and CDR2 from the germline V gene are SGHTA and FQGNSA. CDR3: CASSPSGTENEKLFF. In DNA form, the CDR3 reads TGTGCCAGCAGCCCATCCGGGACAGAAAATGAAAAACTGTTTTTT.

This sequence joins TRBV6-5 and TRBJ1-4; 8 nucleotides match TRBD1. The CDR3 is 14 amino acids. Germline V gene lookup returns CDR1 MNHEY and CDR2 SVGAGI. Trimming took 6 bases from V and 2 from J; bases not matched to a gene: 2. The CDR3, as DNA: TGTGCCAGCAGCAACAGGGGGACTAATGAAAAACTGTTTTTT. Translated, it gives CASSNRGTNEKLFF.

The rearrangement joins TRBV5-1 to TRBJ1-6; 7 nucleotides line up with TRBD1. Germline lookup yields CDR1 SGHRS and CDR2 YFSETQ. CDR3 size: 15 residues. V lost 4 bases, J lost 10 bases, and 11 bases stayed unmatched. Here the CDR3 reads CASSLQGGAVSPLHF. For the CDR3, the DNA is TGCGCCAGCAGCCTCCAGGGGGGCGCGGTATCACCCCTCCACTTT. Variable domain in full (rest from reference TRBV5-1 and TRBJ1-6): KAGVTQTPRYLIKTRGQQVTLSCSPISGHRSVSWYQQTPGQGLQFLFEYFSETQRNKGNFPGRFSGRQFSNSRSEMNVSTLELGDSALYLCASSLQGGAVSPLHFGNGTRLTVT.